Listed here are 31 T cell receptor beta chains from one sample, sequenced in a study of cytotoxic CD8 clonotypes in ibrutinib-treated CLL. Sequencing was performed with immunoSEQ multiplex PCR; in TCRdb, only in-frame clones are kept and a portion is missing. The table has fewer than 400,000 clones, around 66% seen once. Sequencing used PBMCs, obtained after 36 months of ibrutinib treatment. The receptors were sampled from a human donor with chronic lymphocytic leukemia.

In its sample, this clone was seen a few times. The chain joins TRBV10-3 to TRBJ2-7, with TRBD1 matching over 8 bases. Germline CDR1 and CDR2: ENHRY and SYGVKD. The CDR3 contains 14 residues. V shed 4 bases and J 5 bases; nucleotides not matched to a gene: 7. The CDR3 loop reads CAISGLGQVHEQYF. CDR3 DNA: TGTGCCATCAGTGGCTTGGGACAGGTCCACGAGCAGTACTTC.

The chain's CDR3 is CSVAGRGVVTGELFF. Here the CDR3 DNA reads TGCAGCGTTGCGGGCCGGGGGGTGGTCACCGGGGAGCTGTTTTTT. The chain uses TRBV29-1 and TRBJ2-2; 7 bases align to TRBD2. The length of the CDR3 is 15 residues. The V and J ends lost 4 bases and 4 bases, in that order; junction bases with no gene match: 9. CDR1 is SQVTM and CDR2 is ANQGSEA in the germline V gene.

The chain combines TRBV6-1 with TRBJ1-1; D is uncertain. The CDR3 contains 13 residues. The V gene's germline CDR1 is MNHNS and CDR2 SASEGT. Trimming removed 3 bases at V and 4 bases at J, with 9 bases between. CDR3 bases: TGTGCCAGCAGTGATGGGTGGGGCACTGAAGCTTTCTTT. Its protein is CASSDGWGTEAFF.

The rearrangement joins TRBV6-5 to TRBJ2-6, with no clear D. Deletions cut 0 bases from V and 2 bases from J, with 8 bases between. Germline assignment: CDR1 MNHEY and CDR2 SVGAGI. The length of the CDR3 is 16 residues. CDR3 DNA sequence: TGTGCCAGCAGTTACTCGGTGGATCCTGGGGCCAACGTCCTGACTTTC. Residues: CASSYSVDPGANVLTF.

This rearrangement joins TRBV14 to TRBJ2-1; 13 bases fit TRBD2. CDR3 size: 13 residues. Germline loops: CDR1 SGHDN, CDR2 FVKESK. After removal of 4 bases from V and 13 bases from J, the junction contained 4 bases not matched to a gene. The CDR3 loop reads CASSLGLAGPQFF. The DNA for the CDR3 is TGTGCCAGCAGCCTGGGACTAGCGGGGCCACAGTTCTTC.

The chain employs TRBV7-9 and TRBJ2-5; D ambiguous. V lost 5 bases and J 5 bases, leaving 9 bases between the germline ends. Germline V gene lookup returns CDR1 SEHNR and CDR2 FQNEAQ (reference sequence). The CDR3 extends over 12 amino acids. CDR3 sequence reads: CASSMGGETQYF. The CDR3 bases are TGTGCCAGCAGCATGGGTGGTGAGACCCAGTACTTC.

The rearrangement uses TRBV7-6 and TRBJ1-2; 8 bases align to TRBD1. This CDR3 is 13 amino acids long. The junction had 8 bases not matched to a gene; V was cut back by 6 bases and J by 8 bases. CDR1 SGHVS and CDR2 FNYEAQ come from the germline V gene. The chain's CDR3 is CASSARGQGGYTF. The DNA of the CDR3 is TGTGCCAGCAGTGCCAGGGGGCAAGGAGGCTACACCTTC. The variable domain in full, with the rest retrieved from reference TRBV7-6 and TRBJ1-2, is GAGVSQSPRYKVTKRGQDVALRCDPISGHVSLYWYRQALGQGPEFLTYFNYEAQQDKSGLPNDRFSAERPEGSISTLTIQRTEQRDSAMYRCASSARGQGGYTFGSGTRLTVV.

J is TRBJ2-3 and V is TRBV27; D call uncertain. This CDR3 comprises 11 residues. Looked up from germline, CDR1 is MNHEY and CDR2 is SMNVEV (reference sequence). V was shortened by 5 bases and J by 9 bases, with 9 bases between the two germline ends. CDR3 bases: TGTGCCAGCAGTCTAGGGTACACGCAGTATTTT. It encodes CASSLGYTQYF.

The gene calls are TRBV6-4 and TRBJ2-7, with 9 nucleotides matching TRBD1. The V and J ends lost 4 bases and 2 bases, in that order; junction bases with no gene match: 9. This CDR3 is built from 16 residues. Germline CDR1 MRHNA, CDR2 SNTAGT. As DNA, the CDR3 is TGTGCCAGCAGTGTAAAAACAGGGGGCGCCCCCTACGAGCAGTACTTC. Protein sequence: CASSVKTGGAPYEQYF.

The chain links TRBV27 to TRBJ1-5; TRBD1 matches at 9 bases. Losses at the gene ends were 7 bases for V and 3 bases for J; bases not matched to a gene: 4. CDR1 is MNHEY and CDR2 is SMNVEV in the germline V gene (reference sequence). The CDR3 covers 14 residues. The CDR3 nucleotides are TGTGCCAGCAAGGGGACAGGGTACAATCAGCCCCAGCATTTT. Translating it yields CASKGTGYNQPQHF.

This clone has just one count. The chain recombines TRBV7-2 with TRBJ2-7; TRBD1 matches at 8 bases. The CDR3 is 17 residues long. Per germline, CDR1 SGHTA and CDR2 FQGNSA. The junction had 12 bases not matched to a gene; V was cut back by 5 bases and J by 0 bases. The CDR3 nucleotides are TGTGCCAGCAGCGTGCGCAGGGGGCTGGGTGGCTCCTACGAGCAGTACTTC. Translated, it gives CASSVRRGLGGSYEQYF.

This clone came up a few times. The chain recombines TRBV5-1 with TRBJ2-7; 9 bases agree with TRBD1. The CDR3 is made up of 15 amino acids. The germline V gene has CDR1 SGHRS and CDR2 YFSETQ. The ends lost 0 bases at V and 3 bases at J; junction bases unmatched: 4. Written as DNA, the CDR3 is TGCGCCAGCAGCTTGGTCCCGGGACAGGGCTACGAGCAGTACTTC. This encodes CASSLVPGQGYEQYF.

The CDR3 DNA is TGTGCCAGCAGCCGCGGACAGGGGGCGGCCAAAAACATTCAGTACTTC. Amino acids: CASSRGQGAAKNIQYF. V gene TRBV7-9 combines with J gene TRBJ2-4; 11 bases fit TRBD1. Germline V gene data show CDR1 as SEHNR and CDR2 as FQNEAQ (reference sequence). The V gene end was trimmed by 5 bases and the J gene end by 1 base; junction bases not matched to a gene: 4. The CDR3 consists of 16 residues.

The chain recombines TRBV13 with TRBJ1-5; 7 bases line up with TRBD1. Germline V lookup: CDR1 PRHDT, CDR2 FYEKMQ (reference sequence). The V gene end was trimmed by 3 bases and the J gene end by 3 bases; junction bases not matched to a gene: 8. CDR3 length equals 16 residues. The CDR3 coding sequence is TGTGCCAGCAGCTTGAAAAACAGGGGACCCAATCAGCCCCAGCATTTT. Translation gives CASSLKNRGPNQPQHF. The full variable domain, rest sourced from reference TRBV13 and TRBJ1-5, is AAGVIQSPRHLIKEKRETATLKCYPIPRHDTVYWYQQGPGQDPQFLISFYEKMQSDKGSIPDRFSAQQFSDYHSELNMSSLELGDSALYFCASSLKNRGPNQPQHFGDGTRLSIL.

This clone has only a few counts. This chain links TRBV13 with TRBJ2-6, with TRBD2 matching 9 bases. V lost 3 bases and J lost 4; bases outside the gene matches: 7. This CDR3 region has 17 residues. CDR1 PRHDT and CDR2 FYEKMQ come from the germline V gene (reference sequence). CDR3 in DNA: TGTGCCAGCAGCTTGATAGCGGGGGTCCCCGGGGCCAACGTCCTGACTTTC. Protein product: CASSLIAGVPGANVLTF. Together with reference TRBV13 and TRBJ2-6, the CDR3 gives the full variable domain: AAGVIQSPRHLIKEKRETATLKCYPIPRHDTVYWYQQGPGQDPQFLISFYEKMQSDKGSIPDRFSAQQFSDYHSELNMSSLELGDSALYFCASSLIAGVPGANVLTFGAGSRLTVL.

This sequence joins TRBV7-9 and TRBJ2-1, with 8 bases that match TRBD2. CDR1 is SEHNR, CDR2 FQNEAQ, per germline (reference sequence). The CDR3 runs to 13 residues. The J segment lost 6 bases and the V segment lost 5 bases, leaving 3 bases of the junction unmatched. The CDR3 loop reads CASSAGLANEQFF. The CDR3 DNA reads TGTGCCAGCAGCGCCGGACTAGCCAATGAGCAGTTCTTC.

The sample holds a few counts of this clone. This sequence joins TRBV11-2 and TRBJ2-3; perhaps TRBD1 as D (6 bases). Deletions cut 5 bases from V and 3 bases from J, with 9 bases between. The CDR3 spans 13 residues. In germline, CDR1 is SGHAT, CDR2 FQNNGV. The CDR3 sequence: CASSADRTDTQYF. In DNA, the CDR3 is TGTGCCAGCAGCGCCGACAGGACAGATACGCAGTATTTT.

V gene TRBV19 combines with J gene TRBJ2-7, with 10 positions matching TRBD1. V shed 6 bases and J 0 bases; nucleotides not matched to a gene: 8. CDR1 and CDR2 from the germline V gene are LNHDA and SQIVND (reference sequence). The CDR3 is made up of 16 amino acids. In DNA form, the CDR3 reads TGTGCCAGTAGCCGGGACAGGGGCTTGAGCTCCTACGAGCAGTACTTC. Its translation: CASSRDRGLSSYEQYF.

The DNA for the CDR3 is TGTGCCAGCAGTGGAGACAGGGTTGGTAACGGGGAGCTGTTTTTT. Its translation: CASSGDRVGNGELFF. The rearrangement links TRBV27 to TRBJ2-2; 7 bases align to TRBD1. This CDR3 spans 15 amino acids. The junction had 10 bases not matched to a gene; V was cut back by 5 bases and J by 7 bases. Germline CDR1 is MNHEY and CDR2 is SMNVEV (reference sequence).

The chain employs TRBV27 and TRBJ2-7; tentatively, D is TRBD1 (5 bases). Trimming pared 7 bases from V and 2 bases from J, leaving 12 bases between. The CDR3 loop spans 13 amino acids. Germline V gives CDR1 MNHEY, CDR2 SMNVEV (reference sequence). The CDR3 protein is CASIDRRTYEQYF. The CDR3 DNA is TGTGCCAGCATCGACAGACGGACCTACGAGCAGTACTTC.

The rearrangement links TRBV9 to TRBJ1-2, with 8 bases lining up with TRBD1. This CDR3 is 15 amino acids long. CDR1 is SGDLS, CDR2 YYNGEE, per germline. Trimming at V came to 6 bases and at J to 5 bases, leaving 12 bases not matched to a gene. In DNA form, the CDR3 reads TGTGCCAGCACCAAAGACAGGGGACTTTTTTATGGCTACACCTTC. Protein product: CASTKDRGLFYGYTF.

This clone was observed many times. The CDR3 spells CAWRDGTSGRPANTGELFF. The CDR3 region has the DNA TGTGCCTGGAGGGACGGGACTAGCGGGAGGCCCGCGAACACCGGGGAGCTGTTTTTT. V is TRBV30 and J is TRBJ2-2, with 15 bases identical to TRBD2. Trimming took 3 bases from V and 0 from J; bases not matched to a gene: 8. Germline V lookup: CDR1 GTSNPN, CDR2 SVGIG (reference sequence). The CDR3 is 19 residues long.

This clone was recorded a few times. This chain connects TRBV27 to TRBJ2-3, with D unclear. Germline CDR1 MNHEY, CDR2 SMNVEV (reference sequence). This CDR3 has 16 residues. V was clipped by 2 bases and J by 1 base, with 13 bases between them. The CDR3 protein is CASSLARPLGTDTQYF. CDR3 bases: TGTGCCAGCAGTTTAGCTAGGCCCCTTGGCACAGATACGCAGTATTTT.

The chain combines TRBV10-3 with TRBJ1-4; D perhaps matches TRBD1 (5 bases). Trimming removed 4 bases from V and 11 bases from J, with 11 bases in between. Germline CDR1 and CDR2: ENHRY and SYGVKD. The CDR3 is made up of 12 amino acids. The CDR3 coding sequence is TGTGCCATCAGTGGGGGGAGCAACAAACTGTTTTTT. It encodes CAISGGSNKLFF.

In this sample, this clone turned up a few times. The chain employs TRBV5-1 and TRBJ1-1, with 7 bases identical to TRBD1. This CDR3 contains 13 residues. The J segment lost 7 bases and the V segment lost 2 bases, leaving 5 bases of the junction unmatched. In germline, CDR1 is SGHRS, CDR2 YFSETQ. In DNA form, the CDR3 reads TGCGCCAGCAGCTTAGGGACAGACAGTGAAGCTTTCTTT. Amino acids: CASSLGTDSEAFF. The full variable domain, its missing parts supplied by reference TRBV5-1 and TRBJ1-1, is KAGVTQTPRYLIKTRGQQVTLSCSPISGHRSVSWYQQTPGQGLQFLFEYFSETQRNKGNFPGRFSGRQFSNSRSEMNVSTLELGDSALYLCASSLGTDSEAFFGQGTRLTVV.

The V call is TRBV9, the J call TRBJ2-3; tentative D call: TRBD2 (6 bases). CDR1 and CDR2 from the germline V gene are SGDLS and YYNGEE. Trimming stripped 3 bases from V and 6 bases from J, with 14 bases between. CDR3 length equals 14 residues. Written as DNA, the CDR3 is TGTGCCAGCAGCGGGGGACTCCCCACGGATACGCAGTATTTT. Encoded protein: CASSGGLPTDTQYF.

The chain joins TRBV11-2 to TRBJ1-2; 7 bases are shared with TRBD1. The CDR3 is 15 amino acids. V was pared by 0 bases and J by 8 bases, with 9 bases of the junction left unmatched. Germline V CDR1 and CDR2: SGHAT, FQNNGV. CDR3 amino acids: CASSLDRTGKGGYTF. The CDR3 DNA reads TGTGCCAGCAGCTTAGATCGGACAGGAAAGGGCGGCTACACCTTC.

The chain uses TRBV5-6 and TRBJ1-2, with D possibly matching TRBD1 (5 bases). Trimming removed 7 bases from V and 1 base from J, with 11 bases in between. Germline CDR1 and CDR2: SGHDT and YYEEEE. CDR3 length: 13 residues. The CDR3 sequence: CASFRDSNYGYTF. The CDR3 DNA is TGTGCCAGCTTTAGAGACAGTAACTATGGCTACACCTTC.

The chain uses TRBV4-1 and TRBJ1-1, with D possibly TRBD1 on 6 matching bases. Trimming left V 1 base short and J 10 bases short, with 16 bases between. Germline V gene sequence: CDR1 MGHRA, CDR2 YSYEKL. This CDR3 has 14 residues. The CDR3 DNA reads as TGCGCCAGCAGCCAAGTCGGGACAATCGGGGGAGCTTTCTTT. Protein sequence: CASSQVGTIGGAFF.

The V call is TRBV19, the J call TRBJ1-1, with D tentatively TRBD1 (5 bases). The CDR3 is 13 amino acids. Per germline, CDR1 LNHDA and CDR2 SQIVND (reference sequence). The V end was cut by 7 bases, the J end by 5 bases, with 14 bases between. As DNA, the CDR3 is TGTGCCAGTATGGGACGGCTGAGGACTGAAGCTTTCTTT. The encoded protein is CASMGRLRTEAFF.

Concerning this clone: Other DNA sequences in this specimen translate into the identical CDR3. This rearrangement joins TRBV5-1 to TRBJ2-7, with D possibly TRBD2 on 6 matching bases. Between the trimmed V and J ends, which lost 7 bases and 0 bases, there was a span of 8 bases. Germline V CDR1 and CDR2: SGHRS, YFSETQ. The CDR3 has 12 residues. DNA of the CDR3: TGCGCCAGCCGGGGGAGCTCCTACGAGCAGTACTTC. Translation gives CASRGSSYEQYF.